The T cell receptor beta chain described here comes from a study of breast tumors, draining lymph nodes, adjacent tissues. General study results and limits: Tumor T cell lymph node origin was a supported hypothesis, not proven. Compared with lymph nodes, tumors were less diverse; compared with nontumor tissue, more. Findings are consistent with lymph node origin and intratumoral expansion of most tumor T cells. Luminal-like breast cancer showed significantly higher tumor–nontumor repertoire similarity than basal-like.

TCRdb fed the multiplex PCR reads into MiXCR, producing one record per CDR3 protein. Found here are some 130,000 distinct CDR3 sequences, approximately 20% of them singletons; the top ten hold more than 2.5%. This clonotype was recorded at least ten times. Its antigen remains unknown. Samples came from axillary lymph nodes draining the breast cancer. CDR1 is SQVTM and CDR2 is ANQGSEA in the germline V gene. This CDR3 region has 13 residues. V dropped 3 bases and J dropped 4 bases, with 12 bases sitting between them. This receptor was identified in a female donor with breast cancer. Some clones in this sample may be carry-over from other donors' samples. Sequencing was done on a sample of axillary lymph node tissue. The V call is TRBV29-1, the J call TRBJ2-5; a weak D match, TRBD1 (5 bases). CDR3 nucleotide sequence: TGCAGCGTTGATAAGGGGTGGGGAGAGACCCAGTACTTC. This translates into CSVDKGWGETQYF. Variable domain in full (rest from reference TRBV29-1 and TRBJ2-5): SAVISQKPSRDICQRGTSLTIQCQVDSQVTMMFWYRQQPGQSLTLIATANQGSEATYESGFVIDKFPISRPNLTFSTLTVSNMSPEDSSIYLCSVDKGWGETQYFGPGTRLLVL.